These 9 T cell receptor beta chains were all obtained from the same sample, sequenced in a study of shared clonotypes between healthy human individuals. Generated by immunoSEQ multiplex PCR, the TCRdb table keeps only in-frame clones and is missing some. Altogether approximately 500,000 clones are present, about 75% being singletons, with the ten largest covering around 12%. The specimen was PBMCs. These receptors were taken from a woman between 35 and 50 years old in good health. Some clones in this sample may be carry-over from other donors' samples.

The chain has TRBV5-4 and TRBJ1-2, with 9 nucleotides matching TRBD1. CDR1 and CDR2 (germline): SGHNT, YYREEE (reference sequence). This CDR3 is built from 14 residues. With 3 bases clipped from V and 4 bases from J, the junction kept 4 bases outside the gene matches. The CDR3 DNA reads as TGTGCCAGCAGCTCGGGACAGGGCCGCTATGGCTACACCTTC. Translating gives CASSSGQGRYGYTF. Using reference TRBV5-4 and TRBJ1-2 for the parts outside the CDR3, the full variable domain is ETGVTQSPTHLIKTRGQQVTLRCSSQSGHNTVSWYQQALGQGPQFIFQYYREEENGRGNFPPRFSGLQFPNYSSELNVNALELDDSALYLCASSSGQGRYGYTFGSGTRLTVV.

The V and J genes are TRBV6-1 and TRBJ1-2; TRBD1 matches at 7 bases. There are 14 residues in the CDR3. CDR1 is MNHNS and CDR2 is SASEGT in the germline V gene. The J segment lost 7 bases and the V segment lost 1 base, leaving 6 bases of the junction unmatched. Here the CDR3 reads CASSEGGGASGYTF. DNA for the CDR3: TGTGCCAGCAGTGAAGGAGGGGGCGCGAGTGGCTACACCTTC.

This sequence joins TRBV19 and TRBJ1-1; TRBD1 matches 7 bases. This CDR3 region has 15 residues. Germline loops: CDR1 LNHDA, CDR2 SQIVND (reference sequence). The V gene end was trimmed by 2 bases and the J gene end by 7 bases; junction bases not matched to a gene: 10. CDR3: CASSITLGTDYEAFF. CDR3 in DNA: TGTGCCAGTAGTATAACCCTTGGGACAGACTATGAAGCTTTCTTT.

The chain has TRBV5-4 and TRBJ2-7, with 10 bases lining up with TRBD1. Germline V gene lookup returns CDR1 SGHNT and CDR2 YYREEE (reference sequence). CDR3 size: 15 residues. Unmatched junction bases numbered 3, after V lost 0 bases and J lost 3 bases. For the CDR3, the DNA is TGTGCCAGCAGCTTGGGGGGACAGGGGAACTACGAGCAGTACTTC. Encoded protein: CASSLGGQGNYEQYF.

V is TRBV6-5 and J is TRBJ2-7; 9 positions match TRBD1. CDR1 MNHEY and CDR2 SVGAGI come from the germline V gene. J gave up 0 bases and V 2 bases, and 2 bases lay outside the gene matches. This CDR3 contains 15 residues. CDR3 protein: CASSYRQGGSYEQYF. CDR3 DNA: TGTGCCAGCAGTTACCGACAGGGGGGCTCCTACGAGCAGTACTTC.

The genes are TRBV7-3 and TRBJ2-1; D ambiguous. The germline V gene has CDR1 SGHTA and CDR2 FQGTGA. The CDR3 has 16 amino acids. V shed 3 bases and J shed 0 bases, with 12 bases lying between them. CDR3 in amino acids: CASSLRRSFSYNEQFF. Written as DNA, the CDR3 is TGTGCCAGCAGCTTGAGAAGGAGTTTCTCCTACAATGAGCAGTTCTTC. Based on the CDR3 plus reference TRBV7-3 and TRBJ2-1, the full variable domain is GAGVSQTPSNKVTEKGKYVELRCDPISGHTALYWYRQSLGQGPEFLIYFQGTGAADDSGLPNDRFFAVRPEGSVSTLKIQRTERGDSAVYLCASSLRRSFSYNEQFFGPGTRLTVL.

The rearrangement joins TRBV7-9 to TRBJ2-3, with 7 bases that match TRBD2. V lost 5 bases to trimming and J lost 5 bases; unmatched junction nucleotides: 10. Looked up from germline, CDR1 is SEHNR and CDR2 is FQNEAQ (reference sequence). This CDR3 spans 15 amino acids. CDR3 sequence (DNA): TGTGCCAGCAGCCCCCGCAGGCCGGGGGGAGATACGCAGTATTTT. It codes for CASSPRRPGGDTQYF.

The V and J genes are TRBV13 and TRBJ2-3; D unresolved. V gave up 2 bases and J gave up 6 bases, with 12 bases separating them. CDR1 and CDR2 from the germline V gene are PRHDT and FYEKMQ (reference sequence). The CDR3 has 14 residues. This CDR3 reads CASSLLYVGDTQYF. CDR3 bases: TGTGCCAGCAGCTTACTATATGTTGGGGATACGCAGTATTTT.

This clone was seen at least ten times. The CDR3 nucleotides are TGTGCCTGGAGGCTGTATAGAGGTATCCCACCAACTAACACTGAAGCTTTCTTT. Translating it yields CAWRLYRGIPPTNTEAFF. The chain combines TRBV30 with TRBJ1-1; D gene unclear. Germline V CDR1 and CDR2: GTSNPN, SVGIG (reference sequence). This CDR3 has 18 amino acids. The V and J ends lost 3 bases and 2 bases respectively, with 25 bases between them.